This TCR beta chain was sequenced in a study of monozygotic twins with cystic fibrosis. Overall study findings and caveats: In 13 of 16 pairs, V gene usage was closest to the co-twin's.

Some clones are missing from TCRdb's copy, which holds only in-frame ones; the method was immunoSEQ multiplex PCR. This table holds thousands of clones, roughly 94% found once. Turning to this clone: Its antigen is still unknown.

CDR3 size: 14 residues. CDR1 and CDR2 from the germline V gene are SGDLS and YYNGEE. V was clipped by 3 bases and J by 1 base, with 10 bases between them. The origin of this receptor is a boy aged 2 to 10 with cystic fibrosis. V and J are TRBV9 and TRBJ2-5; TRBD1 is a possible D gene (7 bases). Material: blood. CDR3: CASSAGDSQETQYF. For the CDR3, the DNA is TGTGCCAGCAGCGCGGGGGACAGCCAAGAGACCCAGTACTTC.